The 6 T cell receptor beta chains below were found in one sample sequenced in a study of response to subunit inactivated influenza vaccine. Each CDR3 protein is one row after TCRdb ran MiXCR on the RT-PCR reads. The table records 530,000 or so distinct CDR3 sequences, roughly 23% of them present only once. This sample comprised CD4+ T cells sorted from PBMCs, obtained around 5 days after vaccination. These TCRs come from a man aged 45-60 years who received an inactivated influenza vaccine.

The chain has TRBV7-9 and TRBJ2-5; tentative D call: TRBD1 (5 bases). CDR1 and CDR2 from the germline V gene are SEHNR and FQNEAQ (reference sequence). There are 16 residues in the CDR3. V was clipped by 1 base and J by 5 bases, with 17 bases between them. This chain's CDR3 is CASSLVSWTFVETQYF. The CDR3 DNA follows: TGTGCCAGCAGCTTAGTATCGTGGACATTTGTCGAGACCCAGTACTTC.

The sample holds a few counts of this clonotype. V is TRBV18 and J is TRBJ2-3; D gene unclear. Trimming left V 6 bases short and J 2 bases short, with 9 bases between. This CDR3 spans 13 amino acids. The germline V gene encodes CDR1 KGHSH and CDR2 LQKENI. CDR3 region: CASSFQITDTQYF. CDR3 nucleotide sequence: TGTGCCAGCTCCTTTCAGATCACAGATACGCAGTATTTT.

The J gene is TRBJ2-5, the V gene TRBV5-5, with D perhaps given as TRBD1 or TRBD2 (5 bases each). The CDR3 contains 15 residues. Trimming shortened V by 1 base and J by 2 bases, and 12 bases separated the two germline ends. Germline CDR1 is SGHKS and CDR2 is YYEKEE (reference sequence). The CDR3 DNA sequence: TGTGCCAGCAGCTTGTGGGACGGCACACAAGAGACCCAGTACTTC. It translates to CASSLWDGTQETQYF.

This clonotype came up a few times. The rearrangement joins TRBV29-1 to TRBJ2-1; tentative D call: TRBD1 (5 bases). The CDR3 spans 13 residues. The germline V and J ends were trimmed by 3 bases and 4 bases, with 10 bases remaining between them. Germline V gene lookup returns CDR1 SQVTM and CDR2 ANQGSEA. CDR3 coding DNA: TGCAGCGTTGACAGGGCAAGGTACAATGAGCAGTTCTTC. It translates to CSVDRARYNEQFF.

This rearrangement joins TRBV20-1 to TRBJ2-1; 8 positions agree with TRBD2. There are 16 residues in the CDR3. Unmatched junction bases numbered 10, after V lost 3 bases and J lost 3 bases. The germline V gene has CDR1 DFQATT and CDR2 SNEGSKA (reference sequence). CDR3 in amino acids: CSASGGASKGYNEQFF. In nucleotides, the CDR3 is TGCAGTGCTAGCGGGGGGGCATCAAAAGGCTACAATGAGCAGTTCTTC.

In its sample, this clonotype was seen a few times. This sequence joins TRBV7-6 and TRBJ1-2; D remains ambiguous. The CDR3 sequence is 15 residues long. Trimming took 1 base from V and 8 from J, leaving 17 bases between them. Germline CDR1 and CDR2: SGHVS and FNYEAQ. For the CDR3, the DNA is TGTGCCAGCAGCTTAGGAGACGGGATGGCGGGAGGCTACACCTTC. Amino acids: CASSLGDGMAGGYTF.